This entry lists 29 T cell receptor beta chains sequenced from one sample in a study of OX40 agonist ivuxolimab in advanced cancers. Library prep was done by the immunoSEQ multiplex PCR assay. Drawn from immuneACCESS, this table holds only the in-frame rearrangements with V and J called that TCRdb kept. Clones are partly lost; checked studies trace under half to an unresolved V gene and leave the rest unexplained. The sample table lists roughly 56,000 clones, 85% to 90% of them with a count of one. Of the sample, 0.77% falls within the top ten clones. Here the sequenced sample was CD4+ or CD8+ T cells sorted from blood, taken in a trial of the OX40 agonist ivuxolimab. The source is an adult with an advanced solid tumor such as melanoma, head and neck, liver or kidney cancer.

CDR3 protein: CASSTTGVGYEQYF. DNA of the CDR3: TGTGCCAGCAGTACAACAGGGGTAGGGTACGAGCAGTACTTC. The rearrangement uses TRBV6-5 and TRBJ2-7; 7 nucleotides agree with TRBD1. V dropped 5 bases and J dropped 4; count of bases not matched to a gene: 8. The CDR3 sequence is 14 residues long. Germline lookup yields CDR1 MNHEY and CDR2 SVGAGI.

V and J are TRBV9 and TRBJ1-1; D not certain. This CDR3 spans 15 amino acids. Trimming took off 4 bases at V and 0 bases at J, with 13 bases between the two ends. Per germline, CDR1 SGDLS and CDR2 YYNGEE. CDR3 region: CASSPRQHMNTEAFF. As DNA, the CDR3 is TGTGCCAGCAGCCCCCGGCAGCACATGAACACTGAAGCTTTCTTT.

This chain connects TRBV5-1 to TRBJ1-2; 11 nucleotides agree with TRBD1. CDR3 size: 16 residues. Germline-derived CDR1 and CDR2 are SGHRS and YFSETQ. The J segment lost 4 bases and the V segment lost 2 bases, leaving 7 bases of the junction unmatched. CDR3 coding DNA: TGCGCCAGCAGCTTTAGATTTGGGACAGGGGGCTATGGCTACACCTTC. It codes for CASSFRFGTGGYGYTF.

The chain links TRBV19 to TRBJ2-1; possibly TRBD1 or TRBD2 for D (6 bases each). Germline V lookup: CDR1 LNHDA, CDR2 SQIVND (reference sequence). The V gene lost 2 bases and the J gene lost 6 bases, with 14 bases spanning the gap. CDR3 length equals 15 residues. CDR3 nucleotide sequence: TGTGCCAGTAGTATATCGTCGGGGGCCCGCAATGAGCAGTTCTTC. This translates into CASSISSGARNEQFF. Full variable domain (missing parts from reference TRBV19 and TRBJ2-1): DGGITQSPKYLFRKEGQNVTLSCEQNLNHDAMYWYRQDPGQGLRLIYYSQIVNDFQKGDIAEGYSVSREKKESFPLTVTSAQKNPTAFYLCASSISSGARNEQFFGPGTRLTVL.

The V call is TRBV6-5, the J call TRBJ2-3, with 9 positions matching TRBD2. The V segment lost 0 bases and the J segment 3 bases; nucleotides outside the gene matches: 1. Germline V CDR1 and CDR2: MNHEY, SVGAGI. This CDR3 has 15 amino acids. CDR3 in DNA: TGTGCCAGCAGTTACTCGGGACTAGCAACAGATACGCAGTATTTT. It encodes CASSYSGLATDTQYF.

This chain links TRBV18 with TRBJ2-5; D is perhaps TRBD1 or TRBD2 (6 bases each). This CDR3 region has 15 residues. V was trimmed by 4 bases and J by 5 bases, leaving 17 bases between them. The germline V gene encodes CDR1 KGHSH and CDR2 LQKENI. Written as DNA, the CDR3 is TGTGCCAGCTCACGACAAAAGGGGGGCGCGGAGACCCAGTACTTC. The encoded protein is CASSRQKGGAETQYF.

The rearrangement uses TRBV7-3 and TRBJ2-1, with a possible D match to TRBD2 (6 bases). The CDR3 runs to 15 residues. Trimming stripped 2 bases from V and 5 bases from J, with 13 bases between. From germline, CDR1 is SGHTA and CDR2 FQGTGA. DNA for the CDR3: TGTGCCAGCAGCTTAGTTCGGGAGAACCACAATGAGCAGTTCTTC. This gives the protein CASSLVRENHNEQFF.

This clone was picked up a small number of times. The V and J genes are TRBV7-2 and TRBJ1-6; 7 bases fit TRBD1. The CDR3 spans 16 residues. From germline, CDR1 is SGHTA and CDR2 FQGNSA. V shed 3 bases, J shed 10 bases, and the junction held 12 bases outside the gene matches. The CDR3 reads CASSLGAETGLSPLHF. CDR3 bases: TGTGCCAGCAGCTTGGGGGCCGAGACAGGGTTGTCACCCCTCCACTTT.

The chain combines TRBV18 with TRBJ1-3, with 8 bases identical to TRBD1. Trimming took 4 bases from V and 5 from J; bases not matched to a gene: 4. Germline values: CDR1 KGHSH, CDR2 LQKENI. CDR3 length: 14 residues. The CDR3, as DNA: TGTGCCAGCTCACAACAGGGGGATAGAAACACCATATATTTT. Translated: CASSQQGDRNTIYF.

The CDR3 loop is CASSQDLRGFRSPLHF. CDR3 DNA sequence: TGCGCCAGCAGCCAAGATCTCCGGGGGTTTCGCTCACCCCTCCACTTT. The J gene is TRBJ1-6, the V gene TRBV4-3, with TRBD1 as a possible D gene (5 bases). This CDR3 is built from 16 residues. Trimming pared 0 bases from V and 10 bases from J, leaving 16 bases between. Germline-derived CDR1 and CDR2 are LGHNA and YSLEER.

The rearrangement uses TRBV10-3 and TRBJ2-3; 8 bases are a match to TRBD2. This CDR3 region has 15 residues. Germline V gives CDR1 ENHRY, CDR2 SYGVKD. Trimming removed 7 bases from V and 4 bases from J; junction bases left unmatched: 10. CDR3 coding DNA: TGTGCCATCAAAGGGGAGCGGGAGACGTCAGATACGCAGTATTTT. Translation: CAIKGERETSDTQYF.

The V call is TRBV9, the J call TRBJ2-7, with D unresolved. Germline values: CDR1 SGDLS, CDR2 YYNGEE. V was pared by 0 bases and J by 4 bases, with 8 bases between. The CDR3 has 13 residues. The CDR3 sequence is CASSVEPLYEQYF. In DNA form, the CDR3 reads TGTGCCAGCAGCGTAGAACCTTTATACGAGCAGTACTTC.

The chain combines TRBV28 with TRBJ1-6, with TRBD1 matching over 9 bases. This CDR3 comprises 14 residues. The J segment lost 6 bases and the V segment lost 4 bases, leaving 1 base of the junction unmatched. Germline CDR1 and CDR2: MDHEN and SYDVKM. CDR3: CASSSTGGNSPLHF. The CDR3 DNA is TGTGCCAGCAGTTCGACAGGGGGTAATTCACCCCTCCACTTT.

This clone was picked up one time. V is TRBV12-5 and J is TRBJ2-3; D ambiguous. Germline V gene lookup returns CDR1 LGHNT and CDR2 FRNRAP. Trimming removed 3 bases from V and 0 bases from J, with 7 bases in between. The CDR3 extends over 14 amino acids. The CDR3 DNA follows: TGTGCTAGTGGTTTAGGGCGGAGCACAGATACGCAGTATTTT. This translates into CASGLGRSTDTQYF.

The V gene is TRBV7-8, the J gene TRBJ2-6, with TRBD1 matching 9 bases. This CDR3 region has 17 residues. Germline V gene lookup returns CDR1 SGHVS and CDR2 FQNEAQ. Germline trimming cut 6 bases from V and 1 base from J; bases unmatched to any gene: 7. In DNA, the CDR3 is TGTGCCAGCAGGGATAACAGGGGGCGGTCTGGGGCCAACGTCCTGACTTTC. Its translation is CASRDNRGRSGANVLTF. The variable domain in full, completed from reference TRBV7-8 and TRBJ2-6, reads GAGVSQSPRYKVAKRGQDVALRCDPISGHVSLFWYQQALGQGPEFLTYFQNEAQLDKSGLPSDRFFAERPEGSVSTLKIQRTQQEDSAVYLCASRDNRGRSGANVLTFGAGSRLTVL.

This chain joins TRBV25-1 and TRBJ1-1; D gene unclear. The V gene lost 4 bases and the J gene lost 1 base, with 22 bases spanning the gap. This CDR3 spans 18 amino acids. The germline V gene encodes CDR1 MGHDK and CDR2 SYGVNS. CDR3 nucleotide sequence: TGTGCCAGCAGTGGTTCCTCCGACGGGATTTGGTGGAACACTGAAGCTTTCTTT. This sequence encodes CASSGSSDGIWWNTEAFF.

This chain links TRBV27 with TRBJ1-2; D is possibly TRBD1 (6 bases). The CDR3 totals 11 residues. Germline V gives CDR1 MNHEY, CDR2 SMNVEV (reference sequence). The germline V and J ends were trimmed by 10 bases and 7 bases, with 13 bases remaining between them. CDR3 in amino acids: CATRGRGGYTF. The CDR3 DNA follows: TGTGCCACGAGGGGGAGAGGTGGCTACACCTTC.

The rearrangement uses TRBV7-2 and TRBJ1-1; 9 bases match TRBD1. The CDR3 covers 15 residues. V shed 6 bases and J 2 bases; nucleotides not matched to a gene: 7. Looked up from germline, CDR1 is SGHTA and CDR2 is FQGNSA. The CDR3 is CASRLQGAVNTEAFF. CDR3 bases: TGTGCCAGCAGGTTACAGGGGGCCGTCAACACTGAAGCTTTCTTT.

The chain recombines TRBV29-1 with TRBJ2-1, with 7 bases fitting TRBD2. CDR1 is SQVTM and CDR2 is ANQGSEA in the germline V gene. Trimming at V came to 5 bases and at J to 6 bases, leaving 10 bases not matched to a gene. The length of the CDR3 is 14 residues. The CDR3 DNA sequence: TGCAGCGTTCGTGCACGCGGGAGTATCAATGAGCAGTTCTTC. It is translated as CSVRARGSINEQFF.

V gene TRBV5-1 combines with J gene TRBJ1-1, with D possibly being TRBD1 (6 bases). CDR1 and CDR2 from the germline V gene are SGHRS and YFSETQ. Trimming pared 5 bases from V and 1 base from J, leaving 33 bases between. The length of the CDR3 is 21 residues. The CDR3 protein is CASRRVIWQGLRTEGNTEAFF. The CDR3, as DNA: TGCGCCAGCAGACGCGTAATCTGGCAGGGGCTACGAACAGAGGGGAACACTGAAGCTTTCTTT. Drawing the rest from reference TRBV5-1 and TRBJ1-1, the complete variable domain is KAGVTQTPRYLIKTRGQQVTLSCSPISGHRSVSWYQQTPGQGLQFLFEYFSETQRNKGNFPGRFSGRQFSNSRSEMNVSTLELGDSALYLCASRRVIWQGLRTEGNTEAFFGQGTRLTVV.

The chain carries TRBV28 and TRBJ2-7; possibly TRBD1 or TRBD2 for D (6 bases each). Trimming left V 2 bases short and J 3 bases short, with 14 bases between. This CDR3 contains 15 residues. In germline, CDR1 is MDHEN, CDR2 SYDVKM. The CDR3 region has the DNA TGTGCCAGCAGTTTACCCGGGGGCCCCTACTACGAGCAGTACTTC. Translated, it gives CASSLPGGPYYEQYF. Full variable domain (missing parts from reference TRBV28 and TRBJ2-7): DVKVTQSSRYLVKRTGEKVFLECVQDMDHENMFWYRQDPGLGLRLIYFSYDVKMKEKGDIPEGYSVSREKKERFSLILESASTNQTSMYLCASSLPGGPYYEQYFGPGTRLTVT.

This chain connects TRBV19 to TRBJ2-3, with D possibly TRBD2 on 5 matching bases. The CDR3 extends over 15 amino acids. Germline V lookup: CDR1 LNHDA, CDR2 SQIVND (reference sequence). Trimming took off 6 bases at V and 4 bases at J, with 17 bases between the two ends. The CDR3 sequence: CASSREGVIADTQYF. As DNA, the CDR3 is TGTGCCAGTAGCCGAGAGGGAGTTATTGCAGATACGCAGTATTTT.

The chain is built from TRBV2 and TRBJ1-3; no firm D call. V was shortened by 5 bases and J by 0 bases, with 11 bases between the two germline ends. CDR1 is SNHLY, CDR2 FYNNEI, per germline. The CDR3 runs to 15 residues. DNA of the CDR3: TGTGCCAGCAGTTCTGCCCCGATCTCTGGAAACACCATATATTTT. Its protein is CASSSAPISGNTIYF.

This clone turned up a few times. The J gene is TRBJ2-7, the V gene TRBV10-3; 14 bases map to TRBD2. This CDR3 region has 16 residues. CDR1 is ENHRY and CDR2 is SYGVKD in the germline V gene. J lost 6 bases, V lost 7 bases, and 11 bases had no gene match. CDR3 DNA: TGTGCCATCACCGGACTAGCGGGAGGCCAACCCTCCGAGCAGTACTTC. Protein sequence: CAITGLAGGQPSEQYF.

The gene calls are TRBV6-5 and TRBJ1-2; TRBD1 matches 10 bases. Losses at the gene ends were 4 bases for V and 4 bases for J; bases not matched to a gene: 6. CDR3 length equals 15 residues. Per germline, CDR1 MNHEY and CDR2 SVGAGI. The CDR3 DNA reads as TGTGCCAGCAGTTCCCGACAGGGGGCAGGCTATGGCTACACCTTC. Its translation is CASSSRQGAGYGYTF.

The chain employs TRBV11-2 and TRBJ1-2; D is unresolved. The germline V gene encodes CDR1 SGHAT and CDR2 FQNNGV. The CDR3 totals 15 residues. Trimming removed 1 base from V and 0 bases from J, with 9 bases in between. CDR3 region: CASSLGGASNYGYTF. DNA for the CDR3: TGTGCCAGCAGCTTAGGCGGCGCTTCTAACTATGGCTACACCTTC.

V is TRBV5-1 and J is TRBJ2-5; 11 nucleotides align to TRBD2. The CDR3 has 17 residues. Germline lookup yields CDR1 SGHRS and CDR2 YFSETQ. With 1 base clipped from V and 4 bases from J, the junction kept 9 bases outside the gene matches. The chain's CDR3 is CASSLRFSGGAVETQYF. The CDR3 coding sequence is TGCGCCAGCAGCTTGAGGTTTAGCGGGGGGGCCGTAGAGACCCAGTACTTC.

The chain links TRBV13 to TRBJ1-4; possibly TRBD1 for D (5 bases). The CDR3 loop spans 18 amino acids. Between the trimmed V and J ends, which lost 0 bases and 4 bases, there was a span of 18 bases. Germline V gives CDR1 PRHDT, CDR2 FYEKMQ (reference sequence). CDR3 nucleotides: TGTGCCAGCAGCTTAGGACCCACAGGAAGGTACAGTAATGAAAAACTGTTTTTT. It translates to CASSLGPTGRYSNEKLFF.

The rearrangement links TRBV5-6 to TRBJ2-3; 7 nucleotides agree with TRBD2. Looked up from germline, CDR1 is SGHDT and CDR2 is YYEEEE. The CDR3 runs to 13 residues. Trimming removed 4 bases from V and 8 bases from J; junction bases left unmatched: 7. This CDR3 is CASSPTSWGTQYF. The CDR3 nucleotides are TGTGCCAGCAGCCCGACTAGCTGGGGTACGCAGTATTTT.